These 8 T cell receptor beta chains were sequenced from one sample in a study of beta chain features in type 1 diabetes. What these receptors recognize is not known. Study results and caveats: There was a moderate but significant shortening of TCRB CDR3s in all four CD4+ subsets of Type 1 diabetes patients.

What was sequenced were expressed TCRB transcripts, since all of the isolated RNA had been reverse transcribed. Profiling relied on immunoSEQ multiplex PCR, and the TCRdb table lists in-frame clones only, not all of them. This table holds 300,000 to 450,000 clones, about 12% found once. Sequenced input: naive CD4+ T cells from blood. The receptors here all came from a woman aged 18-29 years with type 1 diabetes.

This chain connects TRBV6-5 to TRBJ1-2; tentatively, D is TRBD1 (6 bases). Trimming stripped 8 bases from V and 9 bases from J, with 19 bases between. The germline gives CDR1 MNHEY, CDR2 SVGAGI. This CDR3 spans 13 amino acids. CDR3 bases: TGTGCCAGCCGAACTACTAACAGGGAAAGCTACACCTTC. Amino acid sequence: CASRTTNRESYTF.

This clone appeared a few times. The V gene is TRBV7-2, the J gene TRBJ1-1; the D gene is possibly TRBD1 (5 bases). The V gene's germline CDR1 is SGHTA and CDR2 FQGNSA. V was pared by 5 bases and J by 5 bases, with 12 bases between. The CDR3 length is 13 residues. This CDR3 is CASSIGGRTEAFF. The CDR3 bases are TGTGCCAGCAGCATCGGGGGAAGGACTGAAGCTTTCTTT.

This sequence joins TRBV5-6 and TRBJ2-7; D is possibly TRBD2 (5 bases). V was cut by 0 bases and J by 9 bases, with 7 bases left in between. This CDR3 contains 11 residues. CDR1 and CDR2 from the germline V gene are SGHDT and YYEEEE. Here the CDR3 DNA reads TGTGCCAGCAGCTTGGGAGGGCTGCAGTACTTC. Translated, it gives CASSLGGLQYF.

This clone appeared a few times. V gene TRBV28 combines with J gene TRBJ2-2; 9 bases fit TRBD2. Germline V gene lookup returns CDR1 MDHEN and CDR2 SYDVKM. This CDR3 has 17 residues. The trim removed 1 base at V and 3 bases at J, leaving 6 bases unmatched. The CDR3 region has the DNA TGTGCCAGCAGTTTATCAGGGACTAGCTTCTACACCGGGGAGCTGTTTTTT. This gives the protein CASSLSGTSFYTGELFF.

This clone was detected a few times. The chain couples TRBV28 to TRBJ2-2; a weak D match, TRBD1 (7 bases). Trimming cost V 5 bases and J 6 bases, with 22 bases left between them. The CDR3 has 17 residues. Germline assignment: CDR1 MDHEN and CDR2 SYDVKM. The CDR3 sequence: CASSPEGAGASSGELFF. The CDR3 DNA follows: TGTGCCAGCAGTCCGGAGGGGGCAGGGGCCTCTTCCGGGGAGCTGTTTTTT.

The V call is TRBV30, the J call TRBJ2-6; possible D gene TRBD2, 7 bases. V was pared by 7 bases and J by 0 bases, with 16 bases between. The CDR3 spans 16 residues. The germline V gene has CDR1 GTSNPN and CDR2 SVGIG (reference sequence). The CDR3 coding sequence is TGTGCCTTTAACAGGGACTACGTCTCTGGGGCCAACGTCCTGACTTTC. Residues: CAFNRDYVSGANVLTF.

This clone was recorded a few times. The genes are TRBV15 and TRBJ2-7, with TRBD1 matching over 8 bases. Looked up from germline, CDR1 is LNHNV and CDR2 is YYDKDF (reference sequence). The CDR3 totals 14 residues. The junction had 4 bases not matched to a gene; V was cut back by 3 bases and J by 3 bases. The CDR3: CATSRDRVNYEQYF. CDR3 bases: TGTGCCACCAGCAGGGACAGGGTAAACTACGAGCAGTACTTC.

This clone was observed a few times. The V and J genes are TRBV4-3 and TRBJ2-1; D call uncertain. V lost 3 bases and J lost 4, with 10 bases in between. CDR1 is LGHNA, CDR2 YSLEER, per germline. The CDR3 length is 14 residues. The CDR3 here is CASSHALEYNEQFF. The DNA of the CDR3 is TGCGCCAGCAGCCATGCATTAGAGTACAATGAGCAGTTCTTC.